This T cell receptor beta chain emerged from a study of OX40 agonist ivuxolimab in advanced cancers. Study context: Mean age 60 years, range about 20 to 85; roughly 80% male.

Using immunoSEQ multiplex PCR, the repertoire was profiled, and TCRdb retains in-frame clones only, with some absent. The sample has some 5,100 clones, approximately 72% seen once; the top ten hold 72%. Germline CDR1 and CDR2: LGHNA and YNFKEQ. V was cut by 4 bases and J by 9 bases, with 12 bases left in between. This CDR3 contains 12 residues. The input for sequencing was CD4+ or CD8+ T cells sorted from blood, taken in a trial of the OX40 agonist ivuxolimab. The V call is TRBV4-2, the J call TRBJ1-1; tentative D call: TRBD1 (6 bases). The sequence was collected from an adult with an advanced solid tumor such as melanoma, head and neck, liver or kidney cancer. CDR3 in amino acids: CASSPGGTQAFF. The CDR3 bases are TGTGCCAGCAGCCCTGGGGGCACCCAAGCTTTCTTT.